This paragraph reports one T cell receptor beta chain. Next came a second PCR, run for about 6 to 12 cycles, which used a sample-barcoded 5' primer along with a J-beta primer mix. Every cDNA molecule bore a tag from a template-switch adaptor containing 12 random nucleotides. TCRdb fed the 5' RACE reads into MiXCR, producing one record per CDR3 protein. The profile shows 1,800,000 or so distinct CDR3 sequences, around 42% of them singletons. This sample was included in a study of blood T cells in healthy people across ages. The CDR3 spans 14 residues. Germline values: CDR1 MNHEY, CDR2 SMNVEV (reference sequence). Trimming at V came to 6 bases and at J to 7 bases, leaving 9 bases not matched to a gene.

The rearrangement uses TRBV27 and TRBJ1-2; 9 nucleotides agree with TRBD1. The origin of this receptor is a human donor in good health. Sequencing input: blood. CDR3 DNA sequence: TGTGCCAGCAGCCCTTGGGACAGGGAGGGTGGCTACACCTTC. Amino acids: CASSPWDREGGYTF.